The clone carrying this T cell receptor beta chain has ten or more counts. The antigen remains undetermined. The sample comes from a study of beta chain features in type 1 diabetes. All of the isolated RNA was reverse transcribed, so expressed TCRB transcripts were sequenced. Produced via immunoSEQ multiplex PCR; TCRdb's table is partial and in-frame only. The sample lists 250,000 to 400,000 clones, 13% to 15% occurring once. Study-wide results and limits: Type 1 diabetes patients had VDJ junctions that carried fewer insertions and more deletions.

This TCR was sampled from a young man in good health. Sequencing was done on a sample of central memory CD4+ T cells from blood.

The chain's CDR3 is CASSLGRLREQFF. In DNA, the CDR3 is TGTGCCAGCAGCTTAGGTCGACTACGGGAGCAGTTCTTC. The chain employs TRBV7-2 and TRBJ2-1, with D possibly matching TRBD2 (5 bases). CDR3 length: 13 residues. Trimming took 1 base from V and 10 from J, leaving 11 bases between them. In germline, CDR1 is SGHTA, CDR2 FQGNSA.